The 22 T cell receptor beta chains below all came from one sample that was sequenced in a study of blood T cell repertoires in COVID-19. Sequenced by immunoSEQ multiplex PCR; TCRdb stores in-frame clones only, minus some. The profile shows 140,000 to 150,000 clones, more than 80% of them singletons. What was sequenced was peripheral blood. Source of these receptors: a woman aged 60-75 years with active COVID-19.

The CDR3 coding sequence is TGTGCCAGCAGCCGGGACAGGGGAACACTAAACTATGGCTACACCTTC. Encoded protein: CASSRDRGTLNYGYTF. This sequence joins TRBV9 and TRBJ1-2; 10 nucleotides match TRBD1. This CDR3 contains 16 residues. CDR1 SGDLS and CDR2 YYNGEE come from the germline V gene. V was clipped by 4 bases and J by 2 bases; unmatched bases: 8. Together with reference TRBV9 and TRBJ1-2, the CDR3 gives the full variable domain: DSGVTQTPKHLITATGQRVTLRCSPRSGDLSVYWYQQSLDQGLQFLIQYYNGEERAKGNILERFSAQQFPDLHSELNLSSLELGDSALYFCASSRDRGTLNYGYTFGSGTRLTVV.

This clone was counted a few times. This chain uses TRBV7-2 with TRBJ2-7, with D maybe TRBD2 (6 bases). V lost 5 bases to trimming and J lost 5 bases, with 13 bases between them. Germline V gene lookup returns CDR1 SGHTA and CDR2 FQGNSA. The CDR3 is 13 residues long. The CDR3 nucleotides read TGTGCCAGCAGCCCGGGACTTAGGAACGAGCAGTACTTC. Protein: CASSPGLRNEQYF.

The chain employs TRBV28 and TRBJ1-5; 8 bases align to TRBD1. CDR3 length equals 16 residues. Germline values: CDR1 MDHEN, CDR2 SYDVKM. Trimming cost V 7 bases and J 4 bases; bases outside gene matches: 12. CDR3 amino acids: CASTSPQGARNQPQHF. In DNA form, the CDR3 reads TGTGCCAGCACCTCTCCCCAGGGGGCTCGAAATCAGCCCCAGCATTTT.

This chain joins TRBV7-9 and TRBJ2-3; 8 bases fit TRBD2. With V trimmed by 5 bases and J by 6 bases, 7 bases remained unmatched. CDR1 is SEHNR, CDR2 FQNEAQ, per germline (reference sequence). The CDR3 loop spans 14 amino acids. CDR3 protein: CASSLGGGSDTQYF. In DNA form, the CDR3 reads TGTGCCAGCAGCCTCGGCGGGGGGTCGGATACGCAGTATTTT.

This chain connects TRBV30 to TRBJ1-2; possibly TRBD1 for D (6 bases). The CDR3 has 16 residues. V lost 4 bases and J lost 0, with 18 bases in between. Germline-derived CDR1 and CDR2 are GTSNPN and SVGIG (reference sequence). In DNA form, the CDR3 reads TGTGCCTGGATTAAGGGTCCAGGGGCGACTAACTATGGCTACACCTTC. As protein: CAWIKGPGATNYGYTF.

The rearrangement uses TRBV5-4 and TRBJ2-7; no clear D. The CDR3 is made up of 13 amino acids. From germline, CDR1 is SGHNT and CDR2 YYREEE (reference sequence). The V gene lost 3 bases and the J gene lost 4 bases, with 11 bases spanning the gap. This chain's CDR3 is CASSSGTEYEQYF. The CDR3 bases are TGTGCCAGCAGCTCCGGAACAGAGTACGAGCAGTACTTC.

The genes are TRBV3-1 (or the pseudogene TRBV3-2) and TRBJ2-3; tentatively, D is TRBD1 (5 bases). Germline CDR1 and CDR2: LGHDT and YNNKEL (reference sequence). Trimming stripped 0 bases from V and 0 bases from J, with 7 bases between. The CDR3 has 15 residues. CDR3 sequence reads: CASSQDPGSTDTQYF. The CDR3 DNA follows: TGTGCCAGCAGCCAAGATCCAGGGAGCACAGATACGCAGTATTTT.

The chain is built from TRBV6-2 or TRBV6-3 and TRBJ2-7, with 7 bases lining up with TRBD2. Trimming cost V 3 bases and J 3 bases; bases outside gene matches: 5. The CDR3 is 14 amino acids. CDR1 and CDR2 from the germline V gene are MNHEY and SVGEGT. As DNA, the CDR3 is TGTGCCAGCAGTTATTTGGGGGGGGGCTACGAGCAGTACTTC. Its translation is CASSYLGGGYEQYF.

The genes are TRBV6-1 and TRBJ1-1; 7 bases are shared with TRBD1. From germline, CDR1 is MNHNS and CDR2 SASEGT. Trimming removed 1 base from V and 4 bases from J; junction bases left unmatched: 3. This CDR3 contains 14 residues. CDR3 residues: CASSEGQGVTEAFF. The CDR3 nucleotides read TGTGCCAGCAGTGAAGGACAGGGTGTCACTGAAGCTTTCTTT.

The V call is TRBV7-9, the J call TRBJ1-1; TRBD1 matches at 7 bases. Per germline, CDR1 SEHNR and CDR2 FQNEAQ (reference sequence). After removal of 5 bases from V and 5 bases from J, the junction contained 5 bases not matched to a gene. The CDR3 contains 13 residues. DNA of the CDR3: TGTGCCAGCAGCGAGACAGGGCGAACTGAAGCTTTCTTT. As protein: CASSETGRTEAFF.

The chain employs TRBV2 and TRBJ2-3; maybe TRBD2 (5 bases). The V and J ends lost 5 bases and 4 bases respectively, with 16 bases between them. Germline V gene lookup returns CDR1 SNHLY and CDR2 FYNNEI. The CDR3 runs to 15 residues. In DNA, the CDR3 is TGTGCCAGCAGTTTGACGCGCATCGGGGCAGATACGCAGTATTTT. Protein: CASSLTRIGADTQYF.

This chain uses TRBV7-9 with TRBJ2-3; 8 nucleotides agree with TRBD2. The CDR3 length is 16 residues. The ends lost 1 base at V and 2 bases at J; junction bases unmatched: 5. Looked up from germline, CDR1 is SEHNR and CDR2 is FQNEAQ (reference sequence). The CDR3 nucleotides are TGTGCCAGCAGCTTAGAGGGACTAGGTTACACAGATACGCAGTATTTT. Translated: CASSLEGLGYTDTQYF. The full variable domain, with the rest looked up from reference TRBV7-9 and TRBJ2-3, is DTGVSQNPRHKITKRGQNVTFRCDPISEHNRLYWYRQTLGQGPEFLTYFQNEAQLEKSRLLSDRFSAERPKGSFSTLEIQRTEQGDSAMYLCASSLEGLGYTDTQYFGPGTRLTVL.

The rearrangement uses TRBV5-4 and TRBJ2-1; TRBD2 aligns across 12 bases. This CDR3 comprises 15 residues. Germline CDR1 is SGHNT and CDR2 is YYREEE (reference sequence). With 0 bases clipped from V and 9 bases from J, the junction kept 4 bases outside the gene matches. This CDR3 reads CASSLEGLAGIEQFF. CDR3 DNA sequence: TGTGCCAGCAGCTTGGAGGGACTAGCGGGTATTGAGCAGTTCTTC.

The rearrangement uses TRBV2 and TRBJ1-6; D might be TRBD1 (6 bases). This CDR3 is 15 amino acids long. V lost 4 bases to trimming and J lost 9 bases, with 16 bases between them. Germline assignment: CDR1 SNHLY and CDR2 FYNNEI. CDR3 coding DNA: TGTGCCAGCAGTGCCGGGGGGGGGCTTGGTTCACCCCTCCACTTT. Translation gives CASSAGGGLGSPLHF.

CDR3: CASSEDGRRGTAGYTF. CDR3 DNA sequence: TGTGCCAGCAGTGAAGATGGTAGGCGAGGCACGGCTGGCTACACCTTC. This sequence joins TRBV2 and TRBJ1-2; D is uncertain. The CDR3 length is 16 residues. V lost 1 base, J lost 7 bases, and 19 bases lay in between. Germline loops: CDR1 SNHLY, CDR2 FYNNEI.

The chain combines TRBV7-9 with TRBJ2-7; perhaps TRBD2 as D (6 bases). Germline CDR1 is SEHNR and CDR2 is FQNEAQ (reference sequence). V was cut by 0 bases and J by 3 bases, with 12 bases left in between. The CDR3 loop spans 15 amino acids. This chain's CDR3 is CASSLARGPIYEQYF. The CDR3 DNA is TGTGCCAGCAGCTTAGCGCGGGGACCCATCTACGAGCAGTACTTC.

This clone was counted once. V gene TRBV6-5 combines with J gene TRBJ1-6; no definite D call. The CDR3 spans 15 residues. V was clipped by 7 bases and J by 10 bases, with 20 bases between them. CDR1 is MNHEY, CDR2 SVGAGI, per germline. CDR3: CASNTYPNRGSPLHF. In DNA form, the CDR3 reads TGTGCCAGCAACACCTACCCAAACAGAGGGTCACCCCTCCACTTT.

J is TRBJ2-3 and V is TRBV6-4, with D perhaps matching TRBD2 (6 bases). The germline V gene has CDR1 MRHNA and CDR2 SNTAGT. V shed 7 bases and J shed 4 bases, with 18 bases lying between them. CDR3 length equals 15 residues. The CDR3 here is CASKAEGFGSDTQYF. The CDR3, as DNA: TGTGCCAGCAAAGCGGAGGGGTTTGGTTCAGATACGCAGTATTTT.

The gene calls are TRBV7-9 and TRBJ2-1, with D tentatively TRBD1 (5 bases). Between the trimmed V and J ends, which lost 6 bases and 6 bases, there was a span of 18 bases. There are 15 residues in the CDR3. Germline assignment: CDR1 SEHNR and CDR2 FQNEAQ (reference sequence). The CDR3: CASRMGLGGFNEQFF. In nucleotides, the CDR3 is TGTGCCAGCAGAATGGGGCTAGGCGGTTTCAATGAGCAGTTCTTC. The full variable domain, in which reference TRBV7-9 and TRBJ2-1 provide the parts outside the CDR3, is DTGVSQNPRHKITKRGQNVTFRCDPISEHNRLYWYRQTLGQGPEFLTYFQNEAQLEKSRLLSDRFSAERPKGSFSTLEIQRTEQGDSAMYLCASRMGLGGFNEQFFGPGTRLTVL.

The V gene is TRBV6-2 or TRBV6-3, the J gene TRBJ2-5; 8 bases agree with TRBD2. Germline V gene data show CDR1 as MNHEY and CDR2 as SVGEGT. Unmatched junction bases numbered 7, after V lost 5 bases and J lost 5 bases. This CDR3 spans 14 amino acids. CDR3 protein: CASSAGRAWETQYF. DNA of the CDR3: TGTGCCAGCAGTGCCGGGAGGGCCTGGGAGACCCAGTACTTC.

CDR3 sequence (DNA): TGTGCCAGCAGCCCCTTAGCTTTTAGCTCCTACAATGAGCAGTTCTTC. This codes for CASSPLAFSSYNEQFF. This chain connects TRBV11-2 to TRBJ2-1; no clear D. Trimming removed 5 bases from V and 0 bases from J, with 14 bases in between. Germline V gene sequence: CDR1 SGHAT, CDR2 FQNNGV. This CDR3 has 16 amino acids.

The rearrangement joins TRBV19 to TRBJ2-6; D gene uncertain. The length of the CDR3 is 14 residues. V was cut by 3 bases and J by 2 bases, with 5 bases left in between. Germline V lookup: CDR1 LNHDA, CDR2 SQIVND (reference sequence). The CDR3 spells CASSMVAGANVLTF. In DNA form, the CDR3 reads TGTGCCAGTAGTATGGTAGCTGGGGCCAACGTCCTGACTTTC.